The next 27 T cell receptor beta chains were all read from a single sample in a study of metastatic and nonmetastatic thyroid tumors. TCRdb used MiXCR to call clones anew from the PCR reads. The profile covers 34,000 or so clones, with 35% appearing a single time and about 23% taken by the ten largest. Thyroid surgery took place with no prior treatment in any patient. The sequenced sample was tumor tissue. The receptors were sampled from a female donor with papillary thyroid cancer or a benign thyroid nodule (not recorded which). Some clones in this sample may be carry-over from other donors' samples.

This clone occurred once. The V call is TRBV20-1, the J call TRBJ1-1; D may be TRBD1 (6 bases). This CDR3 comprises 12 residues. Trimming took 5 bases from V and 8 from J, leaving 15 bases between them. Germline lookup yields CDR1 DFQATT and CDR2 SNEGSKA (reference sequence). The CDR3 sequence is CSAPTDGGEAFF. The CDR3 DNA reads TGCAGTGCTCCGACAGACGGGGGCGAAGCTTTCTTT.

This clone was observed a few times. The CDR3 DNA sequence: TGTGCCAGCAGTTCCGGGGAGCTGTTTTTT. It encodes CASSSGELFF. The V gene is TRBV25-1, the J gene TRBJ2-2; D ambiguous. V was clipped by 5 bases and J by 6 bases, with 1 base between them. The CDR3 covers 10 residues. Germline V lookup: CDR1 MGHDK, CDR2 SYGVNS. The whole variable domain, filled in from reference TRBV25-1 and TRBJ2-2, reads EADIYQTPRYLVIGTGKKITLECSQTMGHDKMYWYQQDPGMELHLIHYSYGVNSTEKGDLSSESTVSRIRTEHFPLTLESARPSHTSQYLCASSSGELFFGEGSRLTVL.

A few counts support this clone. This sample includes further DNA sequences coding for the same CDR3. This chain links TRBV5-1 with TRBJ2-3; 9 bases are shared with TRBD1. In germline, CDR1 is SGHRS, CDR2 YFSETQ. Trimming at V came to 0 bases and at J to 3 bases, leaving 5 bases not matched to a gene. CDR3 length: 16 residues. This chain's CDR3 is CASSLGDRVGTDTQYF. The CDR3 DNA follows: TGCGCCAGCAGCTTGGGGGACAGGGTCGGGACAGATACGCAGTATTTT.

This clone was observed a few times. The chain combines TRBV12-3 or TRBV12-4 with TRBJ1-2; 7 positions agree with TRBD1. The CDR3 has 13 residues. The trim removed 5 bases at V and 7 bases at J, leaving 7 bases unmatched. The CDR3 bases are TGTGCCAGCAGTCCAACAGGGGAGAGTGGCTACACCTTC. This sequence encodes CASSPTGESGYTF.

Of note for this clone: Additional DNA sequences in this sample encode the identical CDR3. This chain connects TRBV11-2 to TRBJ2-1; D gene uncertain. The V gene's germline CDR1 is SGHAT and CDR2 FQNNGV. The CDR3 has 13 residues. The V and J ends lost 1 base and 7 bases respectively, with 8 bases between them. In DNA form, the CDR3 reads TGTGCCAGCAGCTTAGCCTCGCTAAATGAGCAGTTCTTC. This translates into CASSLASLNEQFF.

The chain joins TRBV5-1 to TRBJ1-2, with D unclear. The CDR3 sequence is 14 residues long. V lost 4 bases and J lost 4, with 14 bases in between. The germline CDR1 and CDR2 sequences are SGHRS and YFSETQ. The CDR3 nucleotides read TGCGCCAGCAGCCCCAACGGGCAGATCTATGGCTACACCTTC. Translation gives CASSPNGQIYGYTF.

The rearrangement links TRBV19 to TRBJ1-6; D possibly corresponds to TRBD1 (6 bases). Germline lookup yields CDR1 LNHDA and CDR2 SQIVND (reference sequence). CDR3 length: 11 amino acids. V shed 11 bases and J shed 19 bases, with 21 bases lying between them. CDR3 coding DNA: TGTGCCGGCTCCACCGGGACAAAATTTCACTTT. This codes for CAGSTGTKFHF.

V is TRBV3-1 and J is TRBJ2-7; 11 bases are a match to TRBD2. CDR1 is LGHDT and CDR2 is YNNKEL in the germline V gene (reference sequence). The trim removed 4 bases at V and 5 bases at J, leaving 7 bases unmatched. The CDR3 extends over 15 amino acids. The CDR3: CASSRMTSGNHEQYF. The CDR3 coding sequence is TGTGCCAGCAGCCGTATGACTAGCGGGAATCACGAGCAGTACTTC.

The chain carries TRBV5-1 and TRBJ2-2; D could derive from TRBD1 or TRBD2 (5 bases each). V was clipped by 5 bases and J by 2 bases, with 10 bases between them. Per germline, CDR1 SGHRS and CDR2 YFSETQ. This CDR3 spans 14 amino acids. CDR3 nucleotide sequence: TGCGCCAGCAGACTAGACAGAAACACCGGGGAGCTGTTTTTT. Its protein is CASRLDRNTGELFF. The full variable domain, with the rest looked up from reference TRBV5-1 and TRBJ2-2, is KAGVTQTPRYLIKTRGQQVTLSCSPISGHRSVSWYQQTPGQGLQFLFEYFSETQRNKGNFPGRFSGRQFSNSRSEMNVSTLELGDSALYLCASRLDRNTGELFFGEGSRLTVL.

J is TRBJ1-3 and V is TRBV15; D may be TRBD1 (5 bases). The V end was cut by 3 bases, the J end by 3 bases, with 12 bases between. CDR1 is LNHNV and CDR2 is YYDKDF in the germline V gene (reference sequence). The CDR3 is 15 amino acids. The CDR3 loop reads CATSSLSGIGNTIYF. CDR3 DNA sequence: TGTGCCACCAGCAGTCTGTCAGGGATTGGAAACACCATATATTTT.

The rearrangement joins TRBV5-1 to TRBJ1-2, with 9 bases lining up with TRBD1. Per the germline V gene, CDR1 is SGHRS and CDR2 is YFSETQ. The V segment lost 3 bases and the J segment 3 bases; nucleotides outside the gene matches: 6. The CDR3 sequence is 15 residues long. The DNA for the CDR3 is TGCGCCAGCAGCTCTTCTGGGACAGGGCACTATGGCTACACCTTC. Translated, it gives CASSSSGTGHYGYTF.

CDR3 in amino acids: CASSNQLVTNEQFF. The CDR3 region has the DNA TGTGCCAGTAGTAACCAACTAGTGACCAATGAGCAGTTCTTC. The genes are TRBV19 and TRBJ2-1, with a weak D call TRBD2 (5 bases). This CDR3 is 14 amino acids long. The germline V gene encodes CDR1 LNHDA and CDR2 SQIVND (reference sequence). Between the trimmed V and J ends, which lost 4 bases and 6 bases, there was a span of 13 bases.

The genes are TRBV5-1 and TRBJ1-2; D call uncertain. Looked up from germline, CDR1 is SGHRS and CDR2 is YFSETQ. The CDR3 length is 14 residues. Trimming pared 2 bases from V and 7 bases from J, leaving 15 bases between. CDR3: CASSFAGKGRGYTF. DNA of the CDR3: TGCGCCAGCAGCTTTGCGGGGAAAGGTCGTGGCTACACCTTC.

The chain couples TRBV20-1 to TRBJ1-3; TRBD1 is a possible D gene (5 bases). This CDR3 has 16 amino acids. The germline V gene has CDR1 DFQATT and CDR2 SNEGSKA (reference sequence). Trimming removed 0 bases at V and 0 bases at J, with 12 bases between. DNA for the CDR3: TGCAGTGCTAGAGATTACGGGGGAAGCTCTGGAAACACCATATATTTT. This encodes CSARDYGGSSGNTIYF.

This clone was picked up a small number of times. This chain uses TRBV7-6 with TRBJ2-1; D is unclear. Trimming took 4 bases from V and 5 from J, leaving 12 bases between them. This CDR3 is 14 amino acids long. CDR1 SGHVS and CDR2 FNYEAQ come from the germline V gene. The CDR3 nucleotides are TGTGCCAGCAGCTCCCTCGGGTACAACAATGAGCAGTTCTTC. This codes for CASSSLGYNNEQFF.

To note about this clone: The junction does not match germline at one end; this may be a read error. This rearrangement joins TRBV27 to TRBJ2-2; D may match TRBD1 or TRBD2 (6 bases each). Per germline, CDR1 MNHEY and CDR2 SMNVEV (reference sequence). This CDR3 region has 15 residues. CDR3 amino acids: CASSVGGSGTGALFF. In DNA form, the CDR3 reads TGTGCCAGCAGTGTAGGGGGGTCGGGGACCGGGGCGCTGTTTTTT.

The V gene is TRBV11-2, the J gene TRBJ1-1; D perhaps matches TRBD1 (6 bases). CDR3 size: 17 residues. CDR1 is SGHAT and CDR2 is FQNNGV in the germline V gene. V was shortened by 2 bases and J by 1 base, with 17 bases between the two germline ends. CDR3 bases: TGTGCCAGCAGCTTACTTGGTGCGGGGGCCGCGAACACTGAAGCTTTCTTT. Its translation is CASSLLGAGAANTEAFF.

This clone was observed a few times. The V and J genes are TRBV11-2 and TRBJ2-3; no definite D call. CDR3 length: 14 residues. V lost 2 bases and J 6 bases, leaving 12 bases between the germline ends. CDR1 and CDR2 from the germline V gene are SGHAT and FQNNGV. The CDR3 loop reads CASSLLAREDTQYF. The CDR3, as DNA: TGTGCCAGCAGCTTACTCGCTAGAGAGGATACGCAGTATTTT.

The chain uses TRBV7-6 and TRBJ2-7; possible D gene TRBD2, 7 bases. Deletions cut 5 bases from V and 6 bases from J, with 20 bases between. Germline-derived CDR1 and CDR2 are SGHVS and FNYEAQ. CDR3 length: 15 amino acids. The CDR3 bases are TGTGCCAGCAGCCAAGACTCCGGGGGGCTTTTCGAGCAGTACTTC. Amino acids: CASSQDSGGLFEQYF. The full variable domain, in which reference TRBV7-6 and TRBJ2-7 provide the parts outside the CDR3, is GAGVSQSPRYKVTKRGQDVALRCDPISGHVSLYWYRQALGQGPEFLTYFNYEAQQDKSGLPNDRFSAERPEGSISTLTIQRTEQRDSAMYRCASSQDSGGLFEQYFGPGTRLTVT.

This rearrangement joins TRBV25-1 to TRBJ2-3; no clear D gene. The V end was cut by 0 bases, the J end by 4 bases, with 14 bases between. The germline V gene encodes CDR1 MGHDK and CDR2 SYGVNS. The CDR3 totals 16 residues. CDR3 region: CASSEYGRHEADTQYF. As DNA, the CDR3 is TGTGCCAGCAGTGAATATGGCAGACACGAAGCAGATACGCAGTATTTT.

V usage is TRBV5-1 and J usage is TRBJ2-1; no clear D. From germline, CDR1 is SGHRS and CDR2 YFSETQ. The CDR3 covers 15 residues. Deletions cut 1 base from V and 0 bases from J, with 8 bases between. This chain's CDR3 is CASSLTTVSYNEQFF. CDR3 coding DNA: TGCGCCAGCAGCTTGACCACGGTCTCCTACAATGAGCAGTTCTTC.

This clone has more than one count but fewer than ten. The V gene is TRBV12-5, the J gene TRBJ2-7; D is perhaps TRBD2 (6 bases). With 6 bases removed from V and 4 bases from J, the gap between germline ends came to 19 bases. Germline V lookup: CDR1 LGHNT, CDR2 FRNRAP. CDR3 length equals 15 residues. Here the CDR3 reads CASGSGGALGYEQYF. CDR3 DNA: TGTGCTAGTGGCTCAGGAGGGGCCTTGGGGTACGAGCAGTACTTC. Complete variable domain (other parts from reference TRBV12-5 and TRBJ2-7): DARVTQTPRHKVTEMGQEVTMRCQPILGHNTVFWYRQTMMQGLELLAYFRNRAPLDDSGMPKDRFSAEMPDATLATLKIQPSEPRDSAVYFCASGSGGALGYEQYFGPGTRLTVT.

The table lists this clone with a few counts. The chain joins TRBV6-5 to TRBJ2-3, with TRBD2 matching over 8 bases. Germline V gene lookup returns CDR1 MNHEY and CDR2 SVGAGI. CDR3 length equals 16 residues. The trim removed 1 base at V and 0 bases at J, leaving 3 bases unmatched. The CDR3 loop reads CASSYLGTRSTDTQYF. Here the CDR3 DNA reads TGTGCCAGCAGTTACTTAGGGACTAGGAGCACAGATACGCAGTATTTT.

The chain carries TRBV7-9 and TRBJ1-1, with D maybe TRBD1 (6 bases). V was clipped by 1 base and J by 3 bases, with 9 bases between them. CDR1 is SEHNR and CDR2 is FQNEAQ in the germline V gene (reference sequence). This CDR3 spans 14 amino acids. The CDR3 DNA reads as TGTGCCAGCAGCTTAGGTCCAGGGGACACTGAAGCTTTCTTT. Amino acids: CASSLGPGDTEAFF.

This clone was seen only a few times. This chain links TRBV6-1 with TRBJ2-1, with a possible D match to TRBD2 (7 bases). V lost 6 bases, J lost 8 bases, and 20 bases lay in between. The CDR3 is 15 residues long. Germline-derived CDR1 and CDR2 are MNHNS and SASEGT. This CDR3 is CASRTPGGRGDEQFF. CDR3 coding DNA: TGTGCCAGCAGGACCCCGGGGGGTAGGGGGGATGAGCAGTTCTTC.

The chain carries TRBV11-3 and TRBJ2-2; tentative D call: TRBD2 (7 bases). There are 15 residues in the CDR3. V shed 7 bases and J shed 1 base, with 13 bases lying between them. Germline CDR1 reads SGHNT; CDR2 reads YENEEA. In DNA, the CDR3 is TGTGCCAGCACCTCGGGGGGCGAGAACACCGGGGAGCTGTTTTTT. It translates to CASTSGGENTGELFF.

This clone was seen only a few times. The CDR3 nucleotides are TGTGCCAGCAAACCAGGGGGCGGAGGGACCGGGGAGCTGTTTTTT. Encoded protein: CASKPGGGGTGELFF. The chain couples TRBV12-3 or TRBV12-4 to TRBJ2-2; 8 nucleotides match TRBD1. The CDR3 has 15 residues. V lost 7 bases to trimming and J lost 5 bases; unmatched junction nucleotides: 9.